The 5 T cell receptor beta chains in this list originate from one sample, sequenced in a study of beta chain features in type 1 diabetes. The sequenced template was cDNA made from the entire isolated RNA. The data were produced by immunoSEQ multiplex PCR, yet TCRdb's version contains in-frame clones alone and is incomplete. The repertoire includes 850,000 to 900,000 clones, 15% to 20% of them detected once, and about 0.02% sits in the top ten. Sequencing was carried out using naive CD4+ T cells from blood. These receptors came from a woman aged 18-35 years in good health.

V is TRBV10-3 and J is TRBJ2-6; 7 nucleotides align to TRBD1. This CDR3 comprises 17 residues. Germline CDR1 ENHRY, CDR2 SYGVKD. V shed 6 bases, J shed 0 bases, and the junction held 8 bases outside the gene matches. Here the CDR3 reads CAIRRTGTASGANVLTF. DNA of the CDR3: TGTGCCATCAGGCGTACAGGGACAGCCTCTGGGGCCAACGTCCTGACTTTC.

This chain uses TRBV6-4 with TRBJ2-7; a weak D match, TRBD1 (7 bases). The germline V gene encodes CDR1 MRHNA and CDR2 SNTAGT. The CDR3 is 15 amino acids. V was pared by 8 bases and J by 3 bases, with 20 bases between. The CDR3: CASPRDREDHYEQYF. The CDR3 DNA reads as TGTGCCAGCCCCCGTGACAGGGAGGACCACTACGAGCAGTACTTC.

The J gene is TRBJ2-3, the V gene TRBV5-6; TRBD2 is a possible D gene (6 bases). Trimming left V 3 bases short and J 0 bases short, with 17 bases between. CDR1 is SGHDT and CDR2 is YYEEEE in the germline V gene. The CDR3 covers 17 residues. DNA for the CDR3: TGTGCCAGCAGCTGGGAATACCGGGACTTCAGCACAGATACGCAGTATTTT. It translates to CASSWEYRDFSTDTQYF.

The J gene is TRBJ2-6, the V gene TRBV11-2, with D possibly being TRBD2 (5 bases). Trimming shortened V by 5 bases and J by 4 bases, and 15 bases separated the two germline ends. Germline CDR1 and CDR2: SGHAT and FQNNGV. The CDR3 covers 16 residues. CDR3 amino acids: CASSPLRGSGANVLTF. CDR3 bases: TGTGCCAGCAGCCCCCTTCGGGGTAGCGGGGCCAACGTCCTGACTTTC.

A few counts support this clone. The chain has TRBV14 and TRBJ2-2; the D gene could be TRBD1 or TRBD2 (5 bases each). This CDR3 has 14 residues. The V end lost 5 bases, the J end lost 6 bases, and 13 bases lay between the germline ends. The germline CDR1 and CDR2 sequences are SGHDN and FVKESK. The CDR3 here is CASSSRGRSGELFF. As DNA, the CDR3 is TGTGCCAGCAGCTCCCGGGGACGGTCCGGGGAGCTGTTTTTT.